This is a list of T cell receptor beta chains from one sample in a study of OX40 agonist ivuxolimab in advanced cancers. TCRdb's table, derived via immunoSEQ multiplex PCR, lists solely in-frame clones and lacks some. Of more than 50,000 clones in the sample, approximately 75% were seen once. The sample was CD4+ or CD8+ T cells sorted from blood, taken in a trial of the OX40 agonist ivuxolimab. These receptors originate from an adult with an advanced solid tumor such as melanoma, head and neck, liver or kidney cancer. Both conserved end residues are part of each CDR3. The order of the fields is V gene, D gene, J gene, clone size, CDR3 protein, CDR3 DNA. A D gene is named only where the DNA matches it firmly. Rows may omit the clone size; those that give it use once, few, many or a size class.

>TRBV19|TRBD1|TRBJ2-7|NA
CASSPDRDRFNEQYF
TGTGCCAGTAGTCCAGACAGGGACAGATTCAACGAGCAGTACTTC
>TRBV7-2|TRBD2|TRBJ2-5|NA
CASSLVSSGGARETQYF
TGTGCCAGCAGCTTAGTCTCTAGCGGGGGGGCCCGGGAGACCCAGTACTTC
>TRBV6-5|NA|TRBJ1-6|NA
CASSYAPRTSNSPLHF
TGTGCCAGCAGTTACGCCCCCAGGACTTCAAATTCACCCCTCCACTTT
>TRBV5-1|NA|TRBJ2-5|NA
CASSLGFGGRMEETQYF
TGCGCCAGCAGCTTAGGTTTTGGGGGGCGGATGGAAGAGACCCAGTACTTC
>TRBV27|TRBD1|TRBJ2-1|NA
CASRDRGSDEQFF
TGTGCCAGCAGAGACAGGGGATCGGATGAGCAGTTCTTC
>TRBV11-2|NA|TRBJ2-5|NA
CASSHPDYEFTQKTQYF
TGTGCCAGCAGCCACCCTGACTACGAGTTCACCCAGAAGACCCAGTACTTC
>TRBV5-8|NA|TRBJ1-2|NA
CASPPAGGYGYTF
TGTGCCAGTCCCCCGGCGGGTGGCTATGGCTACACCTTC
>TRBV7-2|NA|TRBJ1-5|NA
CASSLKGAQPQHF
TGTGCCAGCAGCTTAAAAGGGGCGCAGCCCCAGCATTTT
>TRBV5-1|NA|TRBJ1-4|NA
CASSLGQGTNEKLFF
TGCGCCAGCAGCTTGGGGCAAGGGACTAATGAAAAACTGTTTTTT
>TRBV15|TRBD2|TRBJ2-3|NA
CATSRDLAGVGDTQYF
TGTGCCACCAGCAGAGATCTAGCGGGAGTAGGAGATACGCAGTATTTT
>TRBV28|NA|TRBJ2-3|NA
CASSSRGALADTQYF
TGTGCCAGCAGTTCTCGGGGGGCTCTGGCAGATACGCAGTATTTT
>TRBV2|NA|TRBJ2-7|NA
CASSGRGRREQYF
TGTGCCAGCAGTGGCAGGGGTCGGCGCGAGCAGTACTTC
>TRBV6-6|NA|TRBJ1-2|NA
CASRSPGTTNGYTF
TGTGCCAGCAGGTCCCCCGGGACTACTAATGGCTACACCTTC
>TRBV28|NA|TRBJ2-1|NA
CASRTSGHRNPFF
TGTGCCAGCAGAACCTCCGGTCACAGGAACCCATTCTTC
>TRBV7-2|TRBD1|TRBJ2-7|NA
CASSPGTGQTYEQYF
TGTGCCAGCAGCCCCGGGACAGGGCAAACCTACGAGCAGTACTTC
>TRBV2|NA|TRBJ1-2|NA
CASSVEGAANYGYTF
TGTGCCAGCAGTGTGGAGGGAGCAGCTAACTATGGCTACACCTTC
>TRBV6-1|NA|TRBJ1-4|NA
CASRRVSGEKLFF
TGTGCCAGCAGGCGGGTCTCCGGTGAAAAACTGTTTTTT
>TRBV7-9|NA|TRBJ2-1|NA
CASSLILLGVARNEQFF
TGTGCCAGCAGCTTAATCCTTCTGGGGGTAGCAAGGAATGAGCAGTTCTTC
>TRBV6-1|NA|TRBJ2-1|NA
CASAPRGARNEQFF
TGTGCCAGCGCCCCGAGGGGGGCACGCAATGAGCAGTTCTTC
>TRBV5-6|NA|TRBJ1-2|NA
CASSAPGVGYTF
TGTGCCAGCAGTGCCCCAGGGGTTGGCTACACCTTC
>TRBV7-9|TRBD1|TRBJ2-7|NA
CASRRDSLTYEQYF
TGTGCCAGCAGACGGGACAGCCTAACCTACGAGCAGTACTTC
>TRBV5-1|NA|TRBJ2-7|NA
CASSLEGRTGEQYF
TGCGCCAGCAGCTTGGAAGGCAGGACGGGCGAGCAGTACTTC
>TRBV21-1|NA|TRBJ1-2|NA
CASSSFPGAHGYTF
TGTGCCAGCAGCTCTTTCCCAGGGGCTCATGGCTACACCTTC
>TRBV27|NA|TRBJ2-1|once
CATPEQFF
TGTGCCACCCCTGAGCAGTTCTTC
>TRBV5-1|NA|TRBJ1-1|NA
CASSLGRGGTEAFF
TGCGCCAGCAGCTTAGGGAGGGGGGGGACTGAAGCTTTCTTT
>TRBV7-3|NA|TRBJ2-1|few
CASSIAGRDNEQFF
TGTGCCAGCTCCATCGCGGGAAGGGACAATGAGCAGTTCTTC
>TRBV5-8|NA|TRBJ1-5|NA
CASGPWGDSNQPQHF
TGTGCCAGCGGGCCTTGGGGGGATAGCAATCAGCCCCAGCATTTT
>TRBV11-3|NA|TRBJ2-6|NA
CASRPDRVTRSGANVLTF
TGTGCCAGCAGACCCGACAGAGTGACACGCTCTGGGGCCAACGTCCTGACTTTC
>TRBV25-1|NA|TRBJ1-1|NA
CASSVPGAAAAFF
TGTGCCAGCAGTGTCCCAGGGGCCGCGGCGGCTTTCTTT
>TRBV11-3|NA|TRBJ1-6|few
CASSKGGNSPLHF
TGTGCCAGCAGTAAAGGGGGAAATTCACCCCTCCACTTT
>TRBV4-2|TRBD1|TRBJ1-1|NA
CASSQTWDRAPWAFF
TGTGCCAGCAGCCAAACCTGGGACAGGGCCCCTTGGGCTTTCTTT
>TRBV30|NA|TRBJ1-1|NA
CAWSGPYTEAFF
TGTGCCTGGAGTGGACCCTACACTGAAGCTTTCTTT
>TRBV11-2|NA|TRBJ1-1|NA
CASSLWTANTEAFF
TGTGCCAGCAGCCTCTGGACGGCAAACACTGAAGCTTTCTTT
>TRBV7-6|NA|TRBJ2-2|NA
CASSPANTGELFF
TGTGCCAGCAGCCCCGCGAACACCGGGGAGCTGTTTTTT
>TRBV28|TRBD1|TRBJ2-5|NA
CASSAGTGAGETQYF
TGTGCCAGCAGTGCAGGGACAGGGGCGGGAGAGACCCAGTACTTC
>TRBV6-4|TRBD1|TRBJ2-1|NA
CASREGQGANEQFF
TGTGCCAGCAGGGAGGGACAGGGGGCTAATGAGCAGTTCTTC
>TRBV27|TRBD2|TRBJ2-7|NA
CASKRGGGDYEQYF
TGTGCCAGCAAACGCGGGGGTGGTGATTACGAGCAGTACTTC
>TRBV29-1|TRBD1|TRBJ1-6|NA
CSVRTGGGDSPLHF
TGCAGCGTCAGGACAGGGGGCGGGGATTCACCCCTCCACTTT
>TRBV2|NA|TRBJ1-5|NA
CASSEHWVQPQHF
TGTGCCAGCAGTGAGCACTGGGTTCAGCCCCAGCATTTT
>TRBV7-8|NA|TRBJ1-2|NA
CASSPGGGGAYGYTF
TGTGCCAGCAGCCCGGGGGGCGGGGGAGCCTATGGCTACACCTTC
>TRBV19|NA|TRBJ2-3|once
CASSWLGGTQYF
TGTGCCAGTAGTTGGCTCGGCGGAACGCAGTATTTT
>TRBV7-2|NA|TRBJ1-1|few
CASSPDATEAFF
TGTGCCAGCAGCCCAGACGCGACTGAAGCTTTCTTT
>TRBV18|NA|TRBJ1-5|NA
CASSPGQQNQPQHF
TGTGCCAGCTCACCTGGACAGCAAAATCAGCCCCAGCATTTT
>TRBV19|NA|TRBJ1-2|NA
CASSMTVYGYTF
TGTGCCAGTAGTATGACAGTCTATGGCTACACCTTC
>TRBV7-2|TRBD2|TRBJ2-3|NA
CASSAPTSGPKDTQYF
TGTGCCAGCAGCGCCCCGACTAGCGGACCTAAGGATACGCAGTATTTT
>TRBV15|NA|TRBJ1-4|NA
CATSSHRLSNEKLFF
TGTGCCACCAGCAGTCACAGGCTGTCTAATGAAAAACTGTTTTTT
>TRBV5-1|NA|TRBJ2-2|NA
CASSLRETGELFF
TGCGCCAGCAGCCTCAGAGAAACCGGGGAGCTGTTTTTT
>TRBV5-8|TRBD1|TRBJ2-1|NA
CASSLGDSHNEQFF
TGTGCCAGCAGCTTAGGGGACAGTCACAATGAGCAGTTCTTC
>TRBV4-3|TRBD1|TRBJ2-1|once
CASSQEGRDRGLRNEQFF
TGCGCCAGCAGCCAAGAGGGGAGGGACAGGGGACTCCGCAATGAGCAGTTCTTC
>TRBV5-6|NA|TRBJ2-5|NA
CASSVERGETQYF
TGTGCCAGCAGCGTCGAGAGGGGTGAGACCCAGTACTTC
>TRBV5-1|NA|TRBJ2-6|NA
CASSGNARATANVLTF
TGCGCCAGCAGCGGGAACGCCAGGGCCACGGCCAACGTCCTGACTTTC
>TRBV2|NA|TRBJ2-6|NA
CASSERAIGANVLTF
TGTGCCAGCAGTGAAAGGGCTATTGGGGCCAACGTCCTGACTTTC
>TRBV30|NA|TRBJ2-7|NA
CAWKLGGANDEQYF
TGTGCCTGGAAGCTGGGTGGGGCTAACGACGAGCAGTACTTC
>TRBV20-1|NA|TRBJ2-7|once
CSASRGYEQYF
TGCAGTGCTAGTCGTGGTTACGAGCAGTACTTC